Each of the 22 T cell receptor beta chains below was sequenced from the same sample in a study of OX40 agonist ivuxolimab in advanced cancers. The protocol was immunoSEQ multiplex PCR, while the TCRdb copy is restricted to in-frame clones and leaves out a portion. Among about 77,000 clones listed, about 86% were seen once. The sequenced sample was CD4+ or CD8+ T cells sorted from blood, obtained in a trial of the OX40 agonist ivuxolimab. Receptor source: an adult with an advanced solid tumor such as melanoma, head and neck, liver or kidney cancer.

The J gene is TRBJ1-1, the V gene TRBV5-1; TRBD1 is a possible D gene (6 bases). Germline CDR1 reads SGHRS; CDR2 reads YFSETQ. Between the trimmed V and J ends, which lost 4 bases and 4 bases, there was a span of 20 bases. CDR3 length: 16 residues. The CDR3 DNA reads as TGCGCCAGCAGCGTCTCTAGGGGGGCAGTTAGCACTGAAGCTTTCTTT. Its translation: CASSVSRGAVSTEAFF. The complete variable domain, with remaining parts taken from reference TRBV5-1 and TRBJ1-1, reads KAGVTQTPRYLIKTRGQQVTLSCSPISGHRSVSWYQQTPGQGLQFLFEYFSETQRNKGNFPGRFSGRQFSNSRSEMNVSTLELGDSALYLCASSVSRGAVSTEAFFGQGTRLTVV.

V gene TRBV27 combines with J gene TRBJ1-1; tentatively, D is TRBD1 (6 bases). The CDR3 spans 15 residues. Trimming took off 4 bases at V and 1 base at J, with 13 bases between the two ends. Germline V gene sequence: CDR1 MNHEY, CDR2 SMNVEV (reference sequence). This chain's CDR3 is CASSSPDRWNTEAFF. The CDR3 nucleotides read TGTGCCAGCAGTTCCCCAGACAGGTGGAACACTGAAGCTTTCTTT.

CDR3 coding DNA: TGTGCCAGCAGTTACGCGGGCTTGAACACTGAAGCTTTCTTT. Translation: CASSYAGLNTEAFF. The gene calls are TRBV28 and TRBJ1-1; no clear D. There are 14 residues in the CDR3. With 4 bases removed from V and 0 bases from J, the gap between germline ends came to 9 bases. Germline loops: CDR1 MDHEN, CDR2 SYDVKM.

This chain connects TRBV7-9 to TRBJ1-4; the D gene is possibly TRBD1 (5 bases). CDR1 SEHNR and CDR2 FQNEAQ come from the germline V gene (reference sequence). The CDR3 has 15 amino acids. V was shortened by 5 bases and J by 2 bases, with 12 bases between the two germline ends. In DNA form, the CDR3 reads TGTGCCAGCAGCGCATGGCGGGGCACTAATGAAAAACTGTTTTTT. Amino acids: CASSAWRGTNEKLFF.

This clone was counted once. This rearrangement joins TRBV19 to TRBJ2-5; the match to TRBD2 covers 7 bases. The trim removed 11 bases at V and 4 bases at J, leaving 13 bases unmatched. The CDR3 runs to 14 residues. Germline loops: CDR1 LNHDA, CDR2 SQIVND (reference sequence). CDR3 sequence (DNA): TGTGCCCGACGGAGGGAGGGCCGCGGAGAGACCCAGTACTTC. Translating it yields CARRREGRGETQYF. Complete variable domain (other parts from reference TRBV19 and TRBJ2-5): DGGITQSPKYLFRKEGQNVTLSCEQNLNHDAMYWYRQDPGQGLRLIYYSQIVNDFQKGDIAEGYSVSREKKESFPLTVTSAQKNPTAFYLCARRREGRGETQYFGPGTRLLVL.

CDR3 bases: TGTGCCTGGAGTGTACTTGGGGTCCCCCAGCATTTT. Protein: CAWSVLGVPQHF. The chain employs TRBV30 and TRBJ1-5, with D unclear. Trimming cost V 0 bases and J 10 bases, with 10 bases left between them. CDR1 GTSNPN and CDR2 SVGIG come from the germline V gene (reference sequence). CDR3 length equals 12 residues.

As concerns this clone: Other DNA sequences of this sample code for an identical CDR3. V and J are TRBV6-5 and TRBJ1-1, with D possibly TRBD1 on 5 matching bases. CDR1 and CDR2 from the germline V gene are MNHEY and SVGAGI. The CDR3 extends over 12 amino acids. Trimming took off 2 bases at V and 4 bases at J, with 5 bases between the two ends. The CDR3 sequence is CASSYGGTEAFF. The CDR3 DNA reads as TGTGCCAGCAGTTACGGGGGCACTGAAGCTTTCTTT.

The chain links TRBV6-5 to TRBJ1-6; D uncertain. The germline CDR1 and CDR2 sequences are MNHEY and SVGAGI. Trimming cost V 1 base and J 9 bases, with 7 bases left between them. This CDR3 is 13 amino acids long. CDR3 DNA: TGTGCCAGCAGTTACTTGGATTTTTCACCCCTCCACTTT. Protein product: CASSYLDFSPLHF.

The rearrangement links TRBV9 to TRBJ1-1; D gene ambiguous. The CDR3 spans 13 residues. The V end was cut by 0 bases, the J end by 2 bases, with 5 bases between. Germline V gene data show CDR1 as SGDLS and CDR2 as YYNGEE. The CDR3 bases are TGTGCCAGCAGCGTAGAGTCCAACACTGAAGCTTTCTTT. Protein: CASSVESNTEAFF.

The gene calls are TRBV7-6 and TRBJ1-6, with D unclear. With 0 bases removed from V and 7 bases from J, the gap between germline ends came to 13 bases. Germline-derived CDR1 and CDR2 are SGHVS and FNYEAQ. This CDR3 has 16 amino acids. CDR3 residues: CASSLAQGASNSPLHF. For the CDR3, the DNA is TGTGCCAGCAGCTTAGCGCAAGGTGCGTCGAATTCACCCCTCCACTTT.

This clone has only a few counts. This sequence joins TRBV7-6 and TRBJ2-2; D may correspond to TRBD1 or TRBD2 (5 bases each). V lost 6 bases and J 7 bases, leaving 12 bases between the germline ends. Per the germline V gene, CDR1 is SGHVS and CDR2 is FNYEAQ. The CDR3 sequence is 13 residues long. CDR3 sequence reads: CASRAGTHGELFF. The CDR3 DNA follows: TGTGCCAGCAGGGCCGGGACCCACGGGGAGCTGTTTTTT.

This chain's CDR3 is CASSQASAGGQYF. The CDR3 DNA sequence: TGCGCCAGCAGCCAAGCTTCGGCGGGAGGTCAGTACTTC. The chain is built from TRBV4-1 and TRBJ2-4, with 8 nucleotides matching TRBD2. Looked up from germline, CDR1 is MGHRA and CDR2 is YSYEKL. CDR3 length: 13 residues. Germline trimming cut 1 base from V and 12 bases from J; bases unmatched to any gene: 5.

This clone was seen more than once but under ten times. V gene TRBV2 combines with J gene TRBJ1-5, with D possibly matching TRBD1 (6 bases). This CDR3 has 13 amino acids. Germline V gene sequence: CDR1 SNHLY, CDR2 FYNNEI. Deletions cut 6 bases from V and 4 bases from J, with 10 bases between. CDR3 amino acids: CASRPTGNQPQHF. In DNA form, the CDR3 reads TGTGCCAGCAGGCCAACAGGGAATCAGCCCCAGCATTTT.

J is TRBJ1-3 and V is TRBV12-2. TRBV12-2 is a documented pseudogene. This CDR3 contains 19 residues. The CDR3 nucleotides are TGTGCAAGTCGCCCCCAACACCCTAGGACCTTATTTTATCGAAACACCATATATTTT. Residues: CASRPQHPRTLFYRNTIYF.

V gene TRBV10-2 combines with J gene TRBJ2-1; no clear D gene. The CDR3 is 11 residues long. Trimming removed 5 bases from V and 5 bases from J, with 4 bases in between. Per the germline V gene, CDR1 is WSHSY and CDR2 is SAAADI. This CDR3 is CASSLNNEQFF. The CDR3 nucleotides are TGCGCCAGCAGTCTAAACAATGAGCAGTTCTTC.

CDR3 sequence reads: CATSRAQGGGYTF. The CDR3 DNA reads TGTGCCACCAGCAGAGCCCAGGGAGGCGGCTACACCTTC. The chain joins TRBV15 to TRBJ1-2, with D maybe TRBD1 (5 bases). CDR3 size: 13 residues. CDR1 and CDR2 from the germline V gene are LNHNV and YYDKDF (reference sequence). Deletions cut 1 base from V and 8 bases from J, with 11 bases between.

This clone was detected once. The chain recombines TRBV18 with TRBJ1-6, with TRBD1 as a possible D gene (5 bases). Trimming pared 2 bases from V and 10 bases from J, leaving 15 bases between. This CDR3 comprises 15 residues. Germline CDR1 reads KGHSH; CDR2 reads LQKENI. The CDR3 DNA reads TGTGCCAGCTCACCAGATGCAGGGAAGGGCTCACCCCTCCACTTT. It yields the protein CASSPDAGKGSPLHF.

This clone was observed a few times. The J gene is TRBJ1-2, the V gene TRBV9, with 7 positions matching TRBD1. The germline CDR1 and CDR2 sequences are SGDLS and YYNGEE. The CDR3 sequence is 14 residues long. With V trimmed by 4 bases and J by 2 bases, 5 bases remained unmatched. Here the CDR3 DNA reads TGTGCCAGCAGCTCGGGACAGAAAAACTATGGCTACACCTTC. Amino acids: CASSSGQKNYGYTF. The variable domain in full, completed from reference TRBV9 and TRBJ1-2, reads DSGVTQTPKHLITATGQRVTLRCSPRSGDLSVYWYQQSLDQGLQFLIQYYNGEERAKGNILERFSAQQFPDLHSELNLSSLELGDSALYFCASSSGQKNYGYTFGSGTRLTVV.

The chain uses TRBV19 and TRBJ1-4; 8 nucleotides match TRBD1. V shed 4 bases, J shed 8 bases, and the junction held 15 bases outside the gene matches. CDR1 is LNHDA and CDR2 is SQIVND in the germline V gene (reference sequence). CDR3 length: 17 amino acids. CDR3 amino acids: CASSTGQGAVGEEKLFF. In DNA form, the CDR3 reads TGTGCCAGTAGTACCGGACAGGGCGCGGTGGGGGAGGAAAAACTGTTTTTT.

V usage is TRBV2 and J usage is TRBJ2-3; D is perhaps TRBD1 (6 bases). CDR3 length: 14 amino acids. CDR1 and CDR2 from the germline V gene are SNHLY and FYNNEI. V was clipped by 6 bases and J by 5 bases, with 15 bases between them. CDR3 protein: CASSPRTEGDTQYF. CDR3 in DNA: TGTGCCAGCAGCCCGCGGACAGAGGGAGATACGCAGTATTTT.

V gene TRBV6-1 combines with J gene TRBJ1-2; D ambiguous. From germline, CDR1 is MNHNS and CDR2 SASEGT. The CDR3 runs 12 residues. The germline V and J ends were trimmed by 5 bases and 1 base, with 5 bases remaining between them. The DNA of the CDR3 is TGTGCCAGCAGTCACCTTAACTATGGCTACACCTTC. It encodes CASSHLNYGYTF.

In this sample, this clone turned up once. The rearrangement links TRBV6-6 to TRBJ2-7; 8 nucleotides line up with TRBD1. The CDR3 loop spans 11 amino acids. J gave up 6 bases and V 7 bases, and 2 bases lay outside the gene matches. Germline values: CDR1 MNHNY, CDR2 SVGAGI (reference sequence). CDR3 bases: TGTGCCAGCACCACAGGGGGCGAGCAGTACTTC. Amino acids: CASTTGGEQYF.